The 27 T cell receptor beta chains in this list originate from one sample, sequenced in a study of tumor-infiltrating lymphocytes in primary liver carcinoma. The input was 500 ng total RNA; TCR beta cDNA was made from it with a constant-region primer. Libraries covering TCR beta were generated through three nested multiplex PCR rounds (using a slightly modified ARM-PCR). TRBV1-TRBV30 forward and Cbeta reverse primers drove the first two roughly 10-cycle rounds. TCRdb reprocessed the multiplex PCR reads via MiXCR and lists one record per CDR3 protein. The table lists about 200,000 distinct CDR3 sequences, about 85% of them singletons. Taking 20-30 mg of unsorted bulk tissue, the authors co-extracted RNA and DNA. The sequencing sample was made of tumor tissue from primary liver carcinoma. Every receptor here comes from a man aged 40-50 years with primary liver carcinoma and hepatitis B virus infection.

As concerns this clonotype: Sequence at one end of the junction differs from germline and may be a read error. J is TRBJ1-6 and V is TRBV14; D unclear. The germline CDR1 and CDR2 sequences are SGHDN and FVKESK. CDR3 length: 15 residues. CDR3 DNA: TGTGCCAGCAGCCAACTAGGCCGGACCGTCCAACCCCTCCATTTT. Translating gives CASSQLGRTVQPLHF.

The table lists this clonotype with many counts. The J gene is TRBJ2-2, the V gene TRBV29-1, with D tentatively TRBD2 (5 bases). Germline V gives CDR1 SQVTM, CDR2 ANQGSEA. The CDR3 is made up of 15 amino acids. Trimming took off 4 bases at V and 2 bases at J, with 14 bases between the two ends. The CDR3 loop is CSVGSPDSNTGELFF. CDR3 DNA: TGCAGCGTTGGATCCCCGGACTCAAACACCGGGGAGCTGTTTTTT.

As regards this clonotype: The CDR3 does not close with the conserved phenylalanine or tryptophan, likely indicating a read error. This sequence joins TRBV6-1 and TRBJ2-1; TRBD2 matches 7 bases. Germline CDR1 reads MNHNS; CDR2 reads SASEGT. The CDR3 spans 16 residues. The V and J ends lost 1 base and 4 bases, in that order; junction bases with no gene match: 7. The DNA for the CDR3 is TGTGCCAGCAGTGAAGAGACTAGCAGGAGATACAATGAGCAGTTCATC. It encodes CASSEETSRRYNEQFI.

Only one count was recorded for this clonotype. Because it lacks the conserved phenylalanine or tryptophan at the end, this CDR3 is likely a read error. CDR3 DNA: TGTGCCAGCAGTCCGGGACAGGCCGGTATTAGGAATACCGGGGAGCTGTTTTCT. The encoded protein is CASSPGQAGIRNTGELFS. The chain combines TRBV6-5 with TRBJ2-2; 8 bases agree with TRBD1. V trimming: 5 bases; J trimming: 5 bases; junction bases outside the gene matches: 16. This CDR3 has 18 residues. Germline assignment: CDR1 MNHEY and CDR2 SVGAGI.

Comments on this clonotype: This could be a read error, since a much larger clone is one nucleotide away. The V and J genes are TRBV7-9 and TRBJ1-5, with 8 bases fitting TRBD1. This CDR3 region has 14 residues. Germline V gives CDR1 SEHNR, CDR2 FQNEAQ (reference sequence). V trimming: 7 bases; J trimming: 6 bases; junction bases outside the gene matches: 8. The CDR3 DNA follows: TGTGCCAGCAACCCTCCAGGGGGCTCTCAGCCCCAGCATTTT. It encodes CASNPPGGSQPQHF. Full variable domain (remainder filled in from reference TRBV7-9 and TRBJ1-5): DTGVSQNPRHKITKRGQNVTFRCDPISEHNRLYWYRQTLGQGPEFLTYFQNEAQLEKSRLLSDRFSAERPKGSFSTLEIQRTEQGDSAMYLCASNPPGGSQPQHFGDGTRLSIL.

Concerning this clonotype itself: At one boundary the junction diverges from the germline segment, which might be a read error. The chain couples TRBV5-6 to TRBJ2-2, with TRBD2 matching over 8 bases. The CDR3 runs 17 residues. From germline, CDR1 is SGHDT and CDR2 YYEEEE. CDR3 sequence reads: CSSSLWGLVRTTGELFF. The CDR3, as DNA: TGTTCCAGCAGCTTATGGGGACTAGTGCGGACAACCGGGGAGTTGTTTTTT.

As concerns this clonotype: Germline is not matched at one junction end, which may reflect a read error. V usage is TRBV7-9 and J usage is TRBJ2-1, with a weak D call TRBD1 (5 bases). In germline, CDR1 is SEHNR, CDR2 FQNEAQ (reference sequence). The CDR3 is made up of 15 amino acids. The CDR3 sequence: CASSDSLSDNNEQFF. In DNA, the CDR3 is TGCGCCAGTAGTGACAGTTTATCCGATAACAATGAGCAGTTCTTC.

With respect to this clonotype: The conserved final phenylalanine or tryptophan is absent from the CDR3, which likely points to a read error. The DNA is left out, because the CDR3 cannot be placed on it with certainty; the CDR3 is given as TCRdb lists it. The J gene is TRBJ2-7, the V gene TRBV13; the table's D call, TRBD1, was not checked against the DNA. Per the germline V gene, CDR1 is PRHDT and CDR2 is FYEKMQ (reference sequence). The CDR3 region is 17 residues in length, termini included. CDR3 amino acids: CASSSRDRDSTAYEQYL.

To note about this clonotype: At one end, the junction sequence differs from germline, possibly due to a read error. The chain couples TRBV4-3 to TRBJ2-5, with TRBD2 matching over 7 bases. Germline assignment: CDR1 LGHNA and CDR2 YSLEER. The CDR3 runs 14 residues. The CDR3 nucleotides read TGCGCCAGTAGCCAAAACTTGGGGGGGGAGACCCAGTACTTC. Translating gives CASSQNLGGETQYF.

Comments on this clonotype: Sequence at one end of the junction differs from germline and may be a read error. V usage is TRBV12-3 or TRBV12-4 and J usage is TRBJ1-1; 11 bases map to TRBD1. The CDR3 has 17 amino acids. CDR3 sequence (DNA): TGTGCCAGCAGTTTATGGACAGGGGGCTTTGGGAACACTGAAGTTTTCTTC. Translating gives CASSLWTGGFGNTEVFF.

The chain carries TRBV21-1 and TRBJ2-7; the table's D gene call, TRBD2, was not cross checked with the DNA. TRBV21-1 is a documented pseudogene. The CDR3 consists of 16 residues. CDR3 sequence (DNA): TGTGCTAGCAGCAAAACGCTAGCGGGAGGATGGTACGAGCAGTACTTC. This encodes CASSKTLAGGWYEQYF.

Regarding this clonotype: The junction and the germline gene differ at one end; a read error may be behind it. This chain's CDR3 is CASSTGTSGLYKEQFF. DNA of the CDR3: TGTGCCAGCAGTACCGGGACTAGCGGTCTATACAAAGAGCAGTTCTTC. The chain uses TRBV11-3 and TRBJ2-1; TRBD2 agrees at 11 bases. CDR3 length equals 16 residues. The germline gives CDR1 SGHNT, CDR2 YENEEA.

A note on this clonotype: The junction shows a germline mismatch at one end, possibly a read error. In DNA, the CDR3 is TGCAGCTTTGAAGCGGAAGAAAGGGTGGATGGTTACACCTTC. Its translation: CSFEAEERVDGYTF. The V and J genes are TRBV29-1 and TRBJ1-2; D is unresolved. Germline values: CDR1 SQVTM, CDR2 ANQGSEA. The CDR3 is made up of 14 amino acids.

The J gene is TRBJ2-1, the V gene TRBV6-2 or TRBV6-3; 12 bases match TRBD2. Germline CDR1 is MNHEY and CDR2 is SVGEGT. V shed 5 bases and J 13 bases; nucleotides not matched to a gene: 12. This CDR3 spans 15 amino acids. CDR3 protein: CASSRRTSGNNGQFF. In DNA, the CDR3 is TGTGCCAGCAGTCGTCGGACTAGCGGGAACAATGGTCAGTTCTTC.

A single count supports this clonotype. The chain is built from TRBV6-2 or TRBV6-3 and TRBJ1-1; possibly TRBD1 for D (6 bases). Trimming removed 0 bases at V and 5 bases at J, with 16 bases between. This CDR3 spans 16 amino acids. Germline CDR1 MNHEY, CDR2 SVGEGT. The CDR3 region is CASSYSSYRAGTEAFF. In nucleotides, the CDR3 is TGTGCCAGCAGTTACTCATCTTACAGGGCGGGGACTGAAGCTTTCTTT.

On this clonotype itself: Because it lacks the conserved phenylalanine or tryptophan at the end, this CDR3 is likely a read error. The rearrangement links TRBV5-5 to TRBJ2-3, with a weak D call TRBD1 (5 bases). Germline-derived CDR1 and CDR2 are SGHKS and YYEKEE (reference sequence). This CDR3 has 14 residues. The CDR3 region is CASSFTGRTDTQYL. Written as DNA, the CDR3 is TGTGCCAGCAGCTTCACAGGTCGAACAGATACACAGTATCTT.

Regarding this clonotype: The junction departs from the called germline gene at one end, perhaps through a read error. V gene TRBV14 combines with J gene TRBJ1-4; D call uncertain. CDR1 and CDR2 (germline): SGHDN, FVKESK. The CDR3 length is 13 residues. CDR3 region: CASTYSFEGKLLF. CDR3 bases: TGTGCCAGCACCTACTCCTTCGAGGGAAAACTGTTGTTT. The variable domain in full, completed from reference TRBV14 and TRBJ1-4, reads EAGVTQFPSHSVIEKGQTVTLRCDPISGHDNLYWYRRVMGKEIKFLLHFVKESKQDESGMPNNRFLAERTGGTYSTLKVQPAELEDSGVYFCASTYSFEGKLLFGSGTQLSVL.

To note about this clonotype: This CDR3 fails to terminate in the conserved phenylalanine or tryptophan, so it likely reflects a read error. V is TRBV11-2 and J is TRBJ2-1; 8 positions agree with TRBD2. The germline V gene encodes CDR1 SGHAT and CDR2 FQNNGV. The CDR3 runs to 17 residues. The CDR3 region is CARSLDRGGRFYNEQFP. The CDR3 DNA follows: TGTGCCAGGAGCTTAGATAGGGGCGGGAGGTTCTACAATGAGCAGTTCCCC.

Of note for this clonotype: At one of its ends the junction is not consistent with the germline gene, which may arise from a read error. V is TRBV7-8 and J is TRBJ2-3, with D uncertain. Germline V gives CDR1 SGHVS, CDR2 FQNEAQ. The length of the CDR3 is 15 residues. For the CDR3, the DNA is TGTGCCTGCAGCTTAGACGGGTCCCACACAGATACGAAGTATTTT. It codes for CACSLDGSHTDTKYF.

Notes on this clonotype: The junction shows a germline mismatch at one end, possibly a read error. The chain combines TRBV6-1 with TRBJ2-7, with TRBD1 matching over 10 bases. CDR3 length equals 15 residues. Germline CDR1 and CDR2: MNHNS and SASEGT. The CDR3 here is CASGEMGQGIYEQYF. CDR3 coding DNA: TGTGCCAGCGGTGAAATGGGACAGGGGATATACGAGCAGTACTTC.

On this clonotype itself: One end of the junction is discordant with germline, which a read error may explain. V gene TRBV28 combines with J gene TRBJ2-1; a possible D gene is TRBD2 (6 bases). This CDR3 comprises 13 residues. The germline CDR1 and CDR2 sequences are MDHEN and SYDVKM. The CDR3, as DNA: TGTACCAGCAGCCTCGGGAATAGCGGTGAGCAGTTCTTC. Translating gives CTSSLGNSGEQFF.

Points on this clonotype: Its ends do not fully match the called genes, so a read error is possible. V usage is TRBV4-1 and J usage is TRBJ2-3; 8 nucleotides align to TRBD2. CDR1 and CDR2 from the germline V gene are MGHRA and YSYEKL. This CDR3 has 16 residues. The CDR3 nucleotides are TGCGCCAGCAGCCACCCTGGGCTAGCGGGTAGAGATACGCAGTGTTTT. The encoded protein is CASSHPGLAGRDTQCF.

Of note for this clonotype: One junction end disagrees with the germline gene, perhaps due to a read error. J is TRBJ2-6 and V is TRBV6-2 or TRBV6-3; D call uncertain. The CDR3 covers 17 residues. Germline CDR1 reads MNHEY; CDR2 reads SVGEGT. CDR3: CVSTQKSTLSGANVLTF. CDR3 nucleotide sequence: TGTGTCAGCACCCAGAAAAGTACCCTCTCTGGGGCCAACGTCCTGACTTTC.

As regards this clonotype: A junction end diverges from the germline sequence, so it may reflect a read error. V gene TRBV5-4 combines with J gene TRBJ2-1; TRBD2 aligns across 9 bases. This CDR3 has 15 amino acids. The germline V gene has CDR1 SGHNT and CDR2 YYREEE (reference sequence). The CDR3 bases are TGTACCAGCAGCTTACTAGCGGGCTCCTACAATGGGCAGTTCTTC. Translating it yields CTSSLLAGSYNGQFF.

The V call is TRBV29-1, the J call TRBJ2-5, with 8 nucleotides matching TRBD2. The CDR3 spans 12 residues. Germline trimming cut 7 bases from V and 11 bases from J; bases unmatched to any gene: 12. Germline-derived CDR1 and CDR2 are SQVTM and ANQGSEA. The CDR3 sequence is CSALLAEGTQYF. CDR3 nucleotides: TGCAGCGCGCTACTAGCGGAAGGGACTCAGTACTTC.

Concerning this clonotype itself: Here the CDR3 omits its conserved ending phenylalanine or tryptophan, so a read error is the likely source. The DNA is left out, because the CDR3 cannot be placed on it with certainty; the CDR3 is given as TCRdb lists it. The rearrangement links TRBV6-2 or TRBV6-3 to TRBJ2-7; TRBD2 is the table's D call, not checked against the DNA. Germline values: CDR1 MNHEY, CDR2 SVGEGT. The CDR3 numbers 14 amino acids, ends counted. CDR3 amino acids: CASRLAGGTYELYL.

As to this clonotype: The conserved phenylalanine or tryptophan normally closing the CDR3 is absent here, so this likely arose from a read error. This chain joins TRBV29-1 and TRBJ1-1; the D gene is possibly TRBD1 (6 bases). Germline V CDR1 and CDR2: SQVTM, ANQGSEA. CDR3 length: 14 residues. V was pared by 7 bases and J by 7 bases, with 22 bases between. The CDR3 region is CSALLLQGRSEAFI. The CDR3 DNA is TGCAGCGCTCTACTCCTCCAGGGGAGGAGTGAAGCTTTCATT.